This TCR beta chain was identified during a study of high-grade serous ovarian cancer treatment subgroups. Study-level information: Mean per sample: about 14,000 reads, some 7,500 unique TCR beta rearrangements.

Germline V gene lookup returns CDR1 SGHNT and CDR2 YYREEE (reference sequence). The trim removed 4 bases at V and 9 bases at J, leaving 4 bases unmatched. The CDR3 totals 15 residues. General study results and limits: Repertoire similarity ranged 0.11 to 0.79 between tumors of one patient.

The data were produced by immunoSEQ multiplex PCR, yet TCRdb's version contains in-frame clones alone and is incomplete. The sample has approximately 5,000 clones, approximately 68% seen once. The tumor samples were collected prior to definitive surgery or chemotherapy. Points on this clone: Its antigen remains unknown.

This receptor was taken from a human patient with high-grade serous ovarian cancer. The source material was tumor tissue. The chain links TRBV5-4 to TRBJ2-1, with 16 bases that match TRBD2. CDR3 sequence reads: CASSGGTSGGVEQFF. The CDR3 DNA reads TGTGCCAGCAGCGGCGGGACTAGCGGGGGGGTTGAGCAGTTCTTC. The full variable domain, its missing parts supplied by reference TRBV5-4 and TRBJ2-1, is ETGVTQSPTHLIKTRGQQVTLRCSSQSGHNTVSWYQQALGQGPQFIFQYYREEENGRGNFPPRFSGLQFPNYSSELNVNALELDDSALYLCASSGGTSGGVEQFFGPGTRLTVL.